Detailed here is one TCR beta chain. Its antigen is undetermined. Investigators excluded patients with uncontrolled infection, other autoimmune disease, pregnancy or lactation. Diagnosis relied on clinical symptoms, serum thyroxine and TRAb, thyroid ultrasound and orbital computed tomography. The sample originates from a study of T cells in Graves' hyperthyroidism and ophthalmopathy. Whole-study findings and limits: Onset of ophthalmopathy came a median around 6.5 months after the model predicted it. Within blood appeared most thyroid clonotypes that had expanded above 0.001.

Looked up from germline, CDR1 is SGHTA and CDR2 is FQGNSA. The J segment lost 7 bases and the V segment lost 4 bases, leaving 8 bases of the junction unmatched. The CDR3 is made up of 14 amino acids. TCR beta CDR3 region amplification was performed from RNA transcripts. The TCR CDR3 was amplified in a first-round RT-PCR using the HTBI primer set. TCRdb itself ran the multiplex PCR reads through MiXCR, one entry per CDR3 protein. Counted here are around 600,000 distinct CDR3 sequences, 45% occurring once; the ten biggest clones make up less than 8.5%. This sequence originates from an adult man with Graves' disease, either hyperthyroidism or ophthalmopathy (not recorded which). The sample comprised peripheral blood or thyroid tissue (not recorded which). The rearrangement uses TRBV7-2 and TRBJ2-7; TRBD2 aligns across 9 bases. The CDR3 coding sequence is TGTGCCAGCAGCTCCGCGGGAGGGCCTGGGGAGCAGTACTTC. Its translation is CASSSAGGPGEQYF.